Listed below are T cell receptor beta chains from one sample, sequenced in a study of human T cells and chemical hapten exposure. TCRdb independently ran MiXCR on the RACE reads; one entry per CDR3 protein. The repertoire holds roughly 380,000 distinct CDR3 sequences, with 4% to 6% as singletons. Here the sequenced sample was whole blood, taken in connection with sensitization to the hapten diphenylcyclopropenone (DPC). Receptors originate from a woman aged 45-65 years with alopecia areata. Some clones in this sample may be carry-over from other donors' samples. CDR3s include the opening cysteine and the closing phenylalanine or tryptophan. D genes are given only for firm matches. The size entry is marked missing in some rows and otherwise reads once, few, many or a size class.

j_gene: TRBJ2-2; d_gene: TRBD2; abundance: many; v_gene: TRBV20-1; CDR3aa: CSARSPTSPPYTGELFF; CDR3nt: TGCAGTGCTAGATCCCCGACTAGCCCCCCGTACACCGGGGAGCTGTTTTTT
j_gene: TRBJ2-7; d_gene: -; abundance: many; v_gene: TRBV12-3/TRBV12-4; CDR3aa: CASRIGTHEQYF; CDR3nt: TGTGCCAGCAGAATAGGGACCCACGAGCAGTACTTC
j_gene: TRBJ2-7; d_gene: -; abundance: -; v_gene: TRBV28; CDR3aa: CASSWSSSPYEQYF; CDR3nt: TGTGCCAGTAGTTGGTCTAGCAGCCCCTACGAGCAGTACTTC
j_gene: TRBJ1-1; d_gene: -; abundance: few; v_gene: TRBV18; CDR3aa: CASSRLLSQENTEAFF; CDR3nt: TGTGCCAGCTCACGCCTCCTATCCCAGGAGAACACTGAAGCTTTCTTT
j_gene: TRBJ2-3; d_gene: -; abundance: many; v_gene: TRBV5-1; CDR3aa: CASSPEADTQYF; CDR3nt: TGCGCCAGCAGTCCCGAGGCAGATACGCAGTATTTT
j_gene: TRBJ2-1; d_gene: TRBD2; abundance: many; v_gene: TRBV5-1; CDR3aa: CASSSKPTSGNEQFF; CDR3nt: TGCGCCAGCAGCTCGAAGCCGACTAGCGGGAATGAGCAGTTCTTC
j_gene: TRBJ2-7; d_gene: TRBD2; abundance: many; v_gene: TRBV20-1; CDR3aa: CSARVKASGRAGEQYF; CDR3nt: TGCAGTGCTAGAGTAAAGGCTAGCGGGAGGGCCGGGGAGCAGTACTTC
j_gene: TRBJ1-2; d_gene: TRBD1; abundance: many; v_gene: TRBV13; CDR3aa: CASSSRDRGDYGYTF; CDR3nt: TGTGCCAGCAGCTCCCGGGACAGGGGTGACTATGGCTACACCTTC
j_gene: TRBJ2-1; d_gene: -; abundance: few; v_gene: TRBV7-8; CDR3aa: CASSLALGGSYYNEQFF; CDR3nt: TGTGCCAGCAGCTTAGCGCTCGGAGGAAGCTACTACAATGAGCAGTTCTTC
j_gene: TRBJ1-2; d_gene: TRBD1; abundance: few; v_gene: TRBV7-2; CDR3aa: CASSSGGDYGYTF; CDR3nt: TGTGCCAGCAGCTCAGGGGGCGACTATGGCTACACCTTC
j_gene: TRBJ1-3; d_gene: -; abundance: few; v_gene: TRBV11-2; CDR3aa: CASSLDHGGNTIYF; CDR3nt: TGTGCCAGCAGCTTAGATCACGGCGGGAACACCATATATTTT
j_gene: TRBJ1-2; d_gene: -; abundance: few; v_gene: TRBV30; CDR3aa: CAWSPRRELNYGYTF; CDR3nt: TGTGCCTGGAGCCCTCGGAGGGAGCTTAACTATGGCTACACCTTC
j_gene: TRBJ2-7; d_gene: -; abundance: many; v_gene: TRBV12-3/TRBV12-4; CDR3aa: CASSPQQGRTYEQYF; CDR3nt: TGTGCCAGCAGTCCGCAACAGGGGAGGACCTACGAGCAGTACTTC
j_gene: TRBJ1-5; d_gene: -; abundance: many; v_gene: TRBV7-6; CDR3aa: CASSQGAVLSQPQHF; CDR3nt: TGTGCCAGCAGCCAAGGGGCAGTTTTGAGTCAGCCCCAGCATTTT
j_gene: TRBJ1-1; d_gene: -; abundance: many; v_gene: TRBV3-1; CDR3aa: CASSRPGNTEAFF; CDR3nt: TGTGCCAGCAGCCGTCCGGGGAACACTGAAGCTTTCTTT
j_gene: TRBJ2-1; d_gene: -; abundance: -; v_gene: TRBV25-1; CDR3aa: CASSVVGARAAYNEQFF; CDR3nt: TGTGCCAGCAGTGTAGTAGGTGCTCGGGCCGCCTACAATGAGCAGTTCTTC
j_gene: TRBJ1-3; d_gene: -; abundance: few; v_gene: TRBV30; CDR3aa: CAWMEGNTIYF; CDR3nt: TGTGCCTGGATGGAAGGAAACACCATATATTTT
j_gene: TRBJ2-7; d_gene: -; abundance: few; v_gene: TRBV12-3/TRBV12-4; CDR3aa: CASSWTEPPEQYF; CDR3nt: TGTGCCAGCAGTTGGACAGAGCCCCCCGAGCAGTACTTC
j_gene: TRBJ2-3; d_gene: -; abundance: many; v_gene: TRBV3-1; CDR3aa: CASSQGLLETSTDTQYF; CDR3nt: TGTGCCAGCAGCCAAGGATTGCTGGAGACTAGCACAGATACGCAGTATTTT
j_gene: TRBJ2-6; d_gene: TRBD2; abundance: many; v_gene: TRBV2; CDR3aa: CASTGTSGVSGANVLTF; CDR3nt: TGTGCCAGCACCGGGACTAGCGGGGTCTCTGGGGCCAACGTCCTGACTTTC
j_gene: TRBJ2-2; d_gene: -; abundance: many; v_gene: TRBV5-1; CDR3aa: CASSLRPASTTGELFF; CDR3nt: TGCGCCAGCAGCTTGAGGCCGGCGTCAACCACCGGGGAGCTGTTTTTT
j_gene: TRBJ2-1; d_gene: TRBD2; abundance: many; v_gene: TRBV29-1; CDR3aa: CSVEDRSGRQKNEQFF; CDR3nt: TGCAGCGTTGAAGATCGTAGCGGGAGGCAAAAGAATGAGCAGTTCTTC
j_gene: TRBJ2-3; d_gene: -; abundance: many; v_gene: TRBV7-9; CDR3aa: CASSAQQGMVDTQYF; CDR3nt: TGTGCCAGCAGCGCTCAACAGGGAATGGTAGATACGCAGTATTTT
j_gene: TRBJ2-1; d_gene: TRBD1; abundance: many; v_gene: TRBV20-1; CDR3aa: CSANPPGQGIEQFF; CDR3nt: TGCAGTGCTAACCCACCGGGACAGGGAATTGAGCAGTTCTTC
j_gene: TRBJ2-1; d_gene: TRBD2; abundance: -; v_gene: TRBV6-2/TRBV6-3; CDR3aa: CASRLLAGPYNEQFF; CDR3nt: TGTGCCAGCAGGCTTCTAGCGGGCCCCTACAATGAGCAGTTCTTC
j_gene: TRBJ1-6; d_gene: TRBD1; abundance: few; v_gene: TRBV12-3/TRBV12-4; CDR3aa: CASSRTSGGAYNSPLHF; CDR3nt: TGTGCCAGCAGCCGAACCTCAGGGGGCGCCTATAATTCACCCCTCCACTTT
j_gene: TRBJ1-2; d_gene: -; abundance: many; v_gene: TRBV12-3/TRBV12-4; CDR3aa: CASKPGTVTGYTF; CDR3nt: TGTGCCAGCAAGCCGGGGACGGTTACAGGCTACACCTTC
j_gene: TRBJ2-7; d_gene: -; abundance: many; v_gene: TRBV28; CDR3aa: CASSLYGRGGYEQYF; CDR3nt: TGTGCCAGCAGTTTATACGGGAGAGGGGGCTACGAGCAGTACTTC
j_gene: TRBJ2-1; d_gene: -; abundance: many; v_gene: TRBV5-1; CDR3aa: CASSLEVGIDEQFF; CDR3nt: TGCGCCAGCAGCTTGGAGGTCGGGATCGATGAGCAGTTCTTC
j_gene: TRBJ1-5; d_gene: -; abundance: many; v_gene: TRBV29-1; CDR3aa: CSVETASNQPQHF; CDR3nt: TGCAGCGTTGAAACAGCAAGCAATCAGCCCCAGCATTTT
j_gene: TRBJ1-4; d_gene: TRBD1; abundance: -; v_gene: TRBV4-1; CDR3aa: CASSQRDSNEKLFF; CDR3nt: TGCGCCAGCAGCCAAAGGGACAGCAATGAAAAACTGTTTTTT
j_gene: TRBJ1-2; d_gene: -; abundance: few; v_gene: TRBV6-5; CDR3aa: CASSYSIRDTYYGYTF; CDR3nt: TGTGCCAGCAGTTACTCGATTCGGGACACCTACTATGGCTACACCTTC
j_gene: TRBJ1-6; d_gene: -; abundance: -; v_gene: TRBV7-6; CDR3aa: CASSLGADRVNSPLHF; CDR3nt: TGTGCCAGCAGCTTGGGGGCGGACAGAGTCAATTCACCCCTCCACTTT
j_gene: TRBJ2-5; d_gene: -; abundance: many; v_gene: TRBV5-1; CDR3aa: CASSAGDKTQTQYF; CDR3nt: TGCGCCAGCAGCGCGGGGGACAAGACCCAGACCCAGTACTTC
j_gene: TRBJ1-2; d_gene: -; abundance: -; v_gene: TRBV6-5; CDR3aa: CATLDGANYGYTF; CDR3nt: TGTGCCACCTTGGACGGTGCTAACTATGGCTACACCTTC
j_gene: TRBJ1-1; d_gene: -; abundance: many; v_gene: TRBV7-9; CDR3aa: CATTAGNRAEAFF; CDR3nt: TGTGCCACCACCGCGGGAAATAGGGCTGAAGCTTTCTTT
j_gene: TRBJ2-7; d_gene: TRBD1; abundance: many; v_gene: TRBV7-6; CDR3aa: CASSPGQNYEQYF; CDR3nt: TGTGCCAGCAGCCCGGGACAGAACTACGAGCAGTACTTC
j_gene: TRBJ1-1; d_gene: -; abundance: -; v_gene: TRBV12-3/TRBV12-4; CDR3aa: CASSSLQGGNTEAFF; CDR3nt: TGTGCCAGCAGTTCCTTACAGGGAGGGAACACTGAAGCTTTCTTT
j_gene: TRBJ1-3; d_gene: TRBD1; abundance: -; v_gene: TRBV27; CDR3aa: CASSVLGQASGNTIYF; CDR3nt: TGTGCCAGCAGTGTATTGGGACAGGCCTCTGGAAACACCATATATTTT
j_gene: TRBJ1-5; d_gene: TRBD1; abundance: many; v_gene: TRBV27; CDR3aa: CASSIQGADQPQHF; CDR3nt: TGTGCCAGCAGTATACAGGGGGCGGATCAGCCCCAGCATTTT
j_gene: TRBJ1-5; d_gene: -; abundance: few; v_gene: TRBV28; CDR3aa: CASSFGTRQPQHF; CDR3nt: TGTGCCAGCAGCTTCGGGACAAGACAGCCCCAGCATTTT
j_gene: TRBJ2-5; d_gene: TRBD2; abundance: many; v_gene: TRBV7-9; CDR3aa: CASSLLLAGGRETQYF; CDR3nt: TGTGCCAGCAGCTTACTCCTAGCGGGGGGACGGGAGACCCAGTACTTC
j_gene: TRBJ2-7; d_gene: -; abundance: many; v_gene: TRBV6-5; CDR3aa: CASSLVAREAGEQYF; CDR3nt: TGTGCCAGCAGTTTGGTAGCCAGGGAGGCTGGCGAGCAGTACTTC
j_gene: TRBJ2-4; d_gene: -; abundance: -; v_gene: TRBV28; CDR3aa: CASKSGGPKNIQYF; CDR3nt: TGTGCCAGCAAATCTGGCGGTCCCAAAAACATTCAGTACTTC
j_gene: TRBJ1-5; d_gene: -; abundance: many; v_gene: TRBV6-5; CDR3aa: CASIRTAGLGQPQHF; CDR3nt: TGTGCCAGCATTCGGACAGCCGGACTGGGTCAGCCCCAGCATTTT
j_gene: TRBJ2-7; d_gene: -; abundance: few; v_gene: TRBV6-6; CDR3aa: CASSPPGSRVYEQYF; CDR3nt: TGTGCCAGCAGTCCCCCAGGATCTCGAGTCTACGAGCAGTACTTC
j_gene: TRBJ1-1; d_gene: TRBD1; abundance: -; v_gene: TRBV6-5; CDR3aa: CASSYSKGQGNTEAFF; CDR3nt: TGTGCCAGCAGTTACTCGAAGGGACAGGGAAACACTGAAGCTTTCTTT
j_gene: TRBJ1-5; d_gene: TRBD1; abundance: many; v_gene: TRBV12-3/TRBV12-4; CDR3aa: CASSYGTGGKQPQHF; CDR3nt: TGTGCCAGCAGTTACGGGACAGGGGGCAAGCAGCCCCAGCATTTT
j_gene: TRBJ2-1; d_gene: TRBD2; abundance: many; v_gene: TRBV3-1; CDR3aa: CASSLSGRSSYNEQFF; CDR3nt: TGTGCCAGCAGCCTTAGCGGGAGGAGCTCCTACAATGAGCAGTTCTTC
j_gene: TRBJ1-2; d_gene: TRBD1; abundance: -; v_gene: TRBV28; CDR3aa: CAVGGSPYGYTF; CDR3nt: TGTGCCGTAGGGGGCTCTCCCTATGGCTACACCTTC